The present TCR beta chain was sequenced within a study of molecular identifiers for immune sequencing clone quantification. Study-wide results and caveats: Among effectors, clones above 20 RNA copies held over 97% of molecules; among naive cells, under 1%.

CDR1 is SGHAT and CDR2 is FQNNGV in the germline V gene. The CDR3 is 14 amino acids. Trimming removed 5 bases from V and 0 bases from J, with 11 bases in between. Naive CD8 sequencing libraries were generated from approximately 20,000 to 1,000,000 sorted cells, with 10%, 30% or 50% RNA as input. Based on a CD8+CD4-CCR7+CD45RA+ profile, naive CD8 T cells were sorted. TCRdb passed the PCR reads through MiXCR, listing each CDR3 protein once. The repertoire has under 650,000 distinct CDR3 sequences, around 20% of them found once; the top ten carry roughly 0.85%. Worth noting for this clonotype: What it binds is not known.

Specimen: naive CD8+ T cells from blood, with Jurkat cell RNA spiked in. As to subset: FACS-sorted CD8+CD4-CCR7+CD45RA+ naive T cells. The rearrangement joins TRBV11-2 to TRBJ2-7; D not certain. This clonotype originated in a human donor in good health. Some libraries in this study had Jurkat cell RNA spiked in. CDR3 DNA sequence: TGTGCCAGCAGCCCCCCTCCACTCTCCTACGAGCAGTACTTC. This translates into CASSPPPLSYEQYF.